This note documents a single T cell receptor beta chain sequence. Its antigen is still unknown. The entry originates in a study of shared clonotypes between healthy human individuals. Naive CD8 cells, CD45RO-negative and positively selected for CCR7, excluded terminally differentiated effector memory CD45RA+ cells. Study-wide results and caveats: Naive CD4 clonotypes overlapped across a handful of donors at about 5.2%. Blood alone was sampled, and tissue repertoires likely differ. Only a few donors were included, so the genetic and exposure-history diversity represented was limited. When compared with the clonotypes that were shared by all four sorted-subset donors, the non-shared clonotypes turned out to have lower generation probabilities.

Germline V gene sequence: CDR1 SGHAT, CDR2 FQNNGV. The CDR3 totals 13 residues. Trimming took 5 bases from V and 9 from J, leaving 16 bases between them. Method: immunoSEQ multiplex PCR; TCRdb's copy keeps in-frame clones and lacks some. The data show around 2,100,000 clones, just under 95% seen once. The receptor was derived from a man aged 18 to 30 in good health. Sequences were obtained from naive CD8+ T cells sorted from blood. This chain links TRBV11-2 with TRBJ1-1; D remains ambiguous. CDR3 loop: CASSNINEVQAFF. As DNA, the CDR3 is TGTGCCAGCAGCAACATCAATGAAGTCCAAGCTTTCTTT.